Described below is a single TCR beta chain sequence and its context. Measured with immunoSEQ multiplex PCR; TCRdb has only the in-frame clones, and not every one. This table has more than 150,000 clones, 90% to 95% appearing once. This record comes from a study of control samples from healthy donors and cancer patients. Germline V gene data show CDR1 as SEHNR and CDR2 as FQNEAQ (reference sequence). CDR3 length equals 14 residues. V lost 4 bases, J lost 6 bases, and 14 bases lay in between. The rearrangement uses TRBV7-9 and TRBJ2-3, with D perhaps matching TRBD1 (5 bases). The TCR was taken from a man aged 18 to 30 in good health. The sequenced sample consisted of blood. The CDR3 sequence is CASSSDSQSDTQYF. The CDR3 DNA is TGTGCCAGCAGCTCAGACAGCCAATCCGATACGCAGTATTTT.